The 5 T cell receptor beta chains listed next were all sequenced from one sample in a study of T cell responses to AZD1222 COVID-19 vaccine (TCRdb year 2021). The sample's time point label, in plain terms: about 28 days (+/-7) after the second vaccine dose. The library was built by means of the immunoSEQ multiplex PCR assay. TCRdb retrieved this table from immuneACCESS and kept in-frame rearrangements only. Not all clones are present; in checked studies, unresolved V genes account for under half, and no reason is known for the remainder. This sample is represented by 55,000 to 70,000 clones; approximately 89% of them were singletons. 5% to 6.5% of the sample belongs to the ten largest clones. Sequenced material: peripheral blood, taken 28 days after the second AZD1222 dose. The source is an adult who received the AZD1222 COVID-19 vaccine.

This clone was observed a single time. The same CDR3 also results from other DNA sequences found in this sample. The V call is TRBV27, the J call TRBJ1-2; D possibly corresponds to TRBD1 (6 bases). The V end was cut by 2 bases, the J end by 0 bases, with 10 bases between. The CDR3 runs to 15 residues. Germline V gene data show CDR1 as MNHEY and CDR2 as SMNVEV (reference sequence). The CDR3 loop is CASSLDPGANYGYTF. For the CDR3, the DNA is TGTGCCAGCAGTTTAGATCCAGGGGCTAACTATGGCTACACCTTC.

The J gene is TRBJ1-4, the V gene TRBV18, with D possibly matching TRBD1 (5 bases). Germline CDR1 and CDR2: KGHSH and LQKENI. This CDR3 contains 13 residues. Trimming took 6 bases from V and 7 from J, leaving 12 bases between them. CDR3 sequence reads: CASSTVGGEKLFF. For the CDR3, the DNA is TGTGCCAGCTCGACGGTCGGGGGTGAAAAACTGTTTTTT.

The genes are TRBV28 and TRBJ1-4, with TRBD1 matching over 9 bases. With 1 base clipped from V and 7 bases from J, the junction kept 4 bases outside the gene matches. CDR1 and CDR2 (germline): MDHEN, SYDVKM. There are 15 residues in the CDR3. CDR3 region: CASSLLGTGREKLFF. For the CDR3, the DNA is TGTGCCAGCAGTTTATTAGGGACAGGGCGTGAAAAACTGTTTTTT.

The CDR3 reads CATLTGAYEQYF. The CDR3 nucleotides are TGTGCCACCCTGACAGGGGCCTACGAGCAGTACTTC. The J gene is TRBJ2-7, the V gene TRBV28; the match to TRBD1 covers 8 bases. The V gene end was trimmed by 10 bases and the J gene end by 2 bases; junction bases not matched to a gene: 4. Germline lookup yields CDR1 MDHEN and CDR2 SYDVKM. The CDR3 is made up of 12 amino acids.

The V and J genes are TRBV2 and TRBJ2-2, with D unresolved. The CDR3 has 13 residues. The germline gives CDR1 SNHLY, CDR2 FYNNEI. V was clipped by 1 base and J by 7 bases, with 7 bases between them. CDR3 region: CASSEEMVGELFF. CDR3 DNA sequence: TGTGCCAGCAGTGAAGAAATGGTCGGGGAGCTGTTTTTT.